Listed here is a single T cell receptor (beta chain). Healthy donors were controls matched for age and sex. Negative isolation was applied to CD8+ and CD4+ T cells, and FACS enrichment was applied to TEMRA cells. This sample stems from a study of CD8 T cells in Susac syndrome. An amount of RNA that ranged from roughly 0.5 to 1 ug was reverse transcribed with random hexamers. immunoSEQ multiplex PCR amplified TCR beta CDR3 across 54 Vbeta, 13 Jbeta. MiXCR, applied by TCRdb to the immunoSEQ multiplex PCR reads, yields one record per CDR3 protein. The data show about 150,000 distinct CDR3 sequences, with approximately 94% seen just once and roughly 0.083% held by the top ten. The V end lost 5 bases, the J end lost 0 bases, and 20 bases lay between the germline ends. CDR1 is DFQATT and CDR2 is SNEGSKA in the germline V gene (reference sequence). The CDR3 has 17 amino acids.

Material: CD4+ T cells from PBMCs. This sequence was found in a human donor in good health. The chain has TRBV20-1 and TRBJ2-1; D may be TRBD2 (5 bases). DNA for the CDR3: TGCAGTGCTCGCGGGCCCCACGGGCGTAGCTCCTACAATGAGCAGTTCTTC. Encoded protein: CSARGPHGRSSYNEQFF.